Reported below is one T cell receptor beta chain. The sample is drawn from a study of blood T cell repertoires in COVID-19. The CDR3 loop spans 14 amino acids. In germline, CDR1 is SGHAT, CDR2 FQNNGV. V shed 5 bases and J 3 bases; nucleotides not matched to a gene: 4. TCRdb's table, derived via immunoSEQ multiplex PCR, lists solely in-frame clones and lacks some. The sample records some 50,000 clones, roughly four fifths being singletons. The source of this sequence is a woman at least 80 years old with acute or convalescent COVID-19. The sequenced sample was peripheral blood. The chain has TRBV11-2 and TRBJ2-7; 10 nucleotides agree with TRBD2. The CDR3 sequence is CASSHSGGLYEQYF. For the CDR3, the DNA is TGTGCCAGCAGCCATAGCGGGGGGCTCTACGAGCAGTACTTC.